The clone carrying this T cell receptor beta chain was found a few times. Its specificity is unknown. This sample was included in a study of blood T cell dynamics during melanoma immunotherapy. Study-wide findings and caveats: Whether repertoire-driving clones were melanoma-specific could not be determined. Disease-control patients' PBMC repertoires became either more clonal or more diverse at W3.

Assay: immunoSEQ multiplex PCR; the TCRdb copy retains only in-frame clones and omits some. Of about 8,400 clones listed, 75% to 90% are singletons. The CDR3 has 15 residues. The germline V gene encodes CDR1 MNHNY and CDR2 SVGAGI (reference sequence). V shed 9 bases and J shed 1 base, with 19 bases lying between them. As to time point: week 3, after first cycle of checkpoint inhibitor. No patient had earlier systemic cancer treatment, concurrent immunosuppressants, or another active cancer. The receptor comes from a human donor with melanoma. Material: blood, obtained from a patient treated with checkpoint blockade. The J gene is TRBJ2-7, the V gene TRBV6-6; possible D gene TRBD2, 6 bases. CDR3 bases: TGTGCCAGTTCCGATAGCGGACGTCAATCCTACGAGCAGTACTTC. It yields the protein CASSDSGRQSYEQYF.